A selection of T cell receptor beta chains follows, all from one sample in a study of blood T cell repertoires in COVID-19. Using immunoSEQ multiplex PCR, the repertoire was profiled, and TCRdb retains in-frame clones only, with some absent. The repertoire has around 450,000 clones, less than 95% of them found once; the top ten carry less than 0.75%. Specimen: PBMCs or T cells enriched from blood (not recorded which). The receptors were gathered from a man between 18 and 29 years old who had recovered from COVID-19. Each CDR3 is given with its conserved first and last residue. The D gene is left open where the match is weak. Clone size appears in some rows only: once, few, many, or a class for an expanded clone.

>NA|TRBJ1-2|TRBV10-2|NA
CASLLPSYGYTF
TGCGCCAGCCTTCTTCCCAGCTATGGCTACACCTTC
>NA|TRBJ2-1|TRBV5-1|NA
CASSRERDGNNEQFF
TGCGCCAGCAGCCGGGAGAGGGATGGGAACAATGAGCAGTTCTTC
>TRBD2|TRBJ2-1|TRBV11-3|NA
CASSGLAANEQFF
TGTGCCAGCAGCGGACTAGCCGCCAATGAGCAGTTCTTC
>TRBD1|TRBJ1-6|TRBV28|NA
CASSQPGQRFSPLHF
TGTGCCAGCAGTCAACCGGGACAGAGGTTTTCACCCCTCCACTTT
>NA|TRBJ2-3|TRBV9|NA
CASSKLGLVSTDTQYF
TGTGCCAGCAGCAAATTGGGACTTGTTAGCACAGATACGCAGTATTTT
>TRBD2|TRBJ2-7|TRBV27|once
CASSFAGDRYEQYF
TGTGCCAGCAGTTTTGCGGGAGATCGGTACGAGCAGTACTTC
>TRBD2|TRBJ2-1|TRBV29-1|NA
CSVEGVREASYNEQFF
TGCAGCGTTGAAGGTGTGCGGGAGGCCTCCTACAATGAGCAGTTCTTC
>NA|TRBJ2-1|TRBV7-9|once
CASRGLRELNNEQFF
TGTGCCAGCAGGGGACTCCGGGAGCTTAACAATGAGCAGTTCTTC
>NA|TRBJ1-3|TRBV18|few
CASSPPQGHENTIYF
TGTGCCAGCTCCCCTCCGCAGGGTCACGAAAACACCATATATTTT
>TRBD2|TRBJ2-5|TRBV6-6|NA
CASSRDYQETQYF
TGTGCCAGCAGTCGGGACTATCAAGAGACCCAGTACTTC
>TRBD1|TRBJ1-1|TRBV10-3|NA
CASTGRTGSTEAFF
TGTGCCTCCACCGGTAGGACAGGGAGCACTGAAGCTTTCTTT
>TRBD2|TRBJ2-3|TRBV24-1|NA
CATWGLAGGGVCPDTQYF
TGTGCCACCTGGGGGCTAGCGGGAGGGGGAGTCTGCCCAGATACGCAGTATTTT
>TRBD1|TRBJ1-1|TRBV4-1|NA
CASSQRQGWGTEAFF
TGCGCCAGCAGCCAACGACAGGGTTGGGGCACTGAAGCTTTCTTT
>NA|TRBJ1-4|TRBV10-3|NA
CAISAGGGNEKLFF
TGTGCCATCAGTGCCGGGGGGGGTAATGAAAAACTGTTTTTT
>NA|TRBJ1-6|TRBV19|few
CASSIRRDNSPLHF
TGTGCCAGTAGTATACGGCGGGATAATTCACCCCTCCACTTT
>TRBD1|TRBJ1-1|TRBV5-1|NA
CASSSPGGVNTEAFF
TGCGCCAGCAGCTCTCCAGGGGGCGTGAACACTGAAGCTTTCTTT
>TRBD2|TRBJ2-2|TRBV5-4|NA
CASSGLAGNPGELFF
TGTGCCAGCAGTGGACTAGCGGGAAATCCCGGGGAGCTGTTTTTT
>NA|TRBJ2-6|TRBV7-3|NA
CASSRGTDSVLTF
TGTGCCAGCAGCCGCGGGACGGATTCCGTCCTGACTTTC
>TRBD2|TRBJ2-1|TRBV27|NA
CASSLGTSGSNEQFF
TGTGCCAGCAGTTTAGGGACTAGCGGGAGTAATGAGCAGTTCTTC
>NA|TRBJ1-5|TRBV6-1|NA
CASSETPRGQPQHF
TGTGCCAGCAGTGAGACCCCAAGGGGTCAGCCCCAGCATTTT
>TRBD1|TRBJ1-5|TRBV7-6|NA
CASSLDRANNQPQHF
TGTGCCAGCAGCTTGGACAGGGCGAACAATCAGCCCCAGCATTTT
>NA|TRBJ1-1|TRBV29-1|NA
CSVQAFREKNTEAFF
TGCAGCGTGCAGGCCTTCAGGGAAAAGAACACTGAAGCTTTCTTT
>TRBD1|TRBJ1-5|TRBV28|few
CASSVGRGRQPQHF
TGTGCCAGCAGTGTTGGCAGGGGGAGACAGCCCCAGCATTTT
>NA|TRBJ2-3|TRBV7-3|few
CASSQERRLTDTQYF
TGTGCCAGCAGCCAGGAGCGGCGGCTCACAGATACGCAGTATTTT
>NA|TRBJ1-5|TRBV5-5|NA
CASSLAISRGASNQPQHF
TGTGCCAGCAGCTTGGCCATTTCCCGGGGGGCGAGCAATCAGCCCCAGCATTTT
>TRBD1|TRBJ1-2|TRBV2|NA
CASSPGTGNFGYTF
TGTGCCAGCAGCCCCGGGACAGGGAACTTCGGCTACACCTTC
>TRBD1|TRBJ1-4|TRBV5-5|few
CASSSRGVEKLFF
TGTGCCAGCAGTTCCAGGGGGGTTGAAAAACTGTTTTTT
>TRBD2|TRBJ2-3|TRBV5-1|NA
CASSLGSIAGGNADTQYF
TGCGCCAGCAGCTTGGGATCCATAGCGGGGGGAAACGCAGATACGCAGTATTTT
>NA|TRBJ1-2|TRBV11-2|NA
CASSLEVEGYTF
TGTGCCAGCAGCTTAGAGGTAGAGGGCTACACCTTC
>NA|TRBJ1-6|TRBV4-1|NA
CASSPPNLGLRNSPLHF
TGCGCCAGCAGTCCGCCCAATCTAGGACTGAGGAATTCACCCCTCCACTTT
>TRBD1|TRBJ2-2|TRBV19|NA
CASSDRGRTGELFF
TGTGCCAGTAGCGACAGGGGCCGGACCGGGGAGCTGTTTTTT
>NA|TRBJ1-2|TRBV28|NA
CATKAGGNYGYTF
TGTGCCACCAAGGCTGGGGGCAACTATGGCTACACCTTC
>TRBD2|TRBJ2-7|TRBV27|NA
CASSFSAGEVEQYF
TGTGCCAGCAGTTTTTCCGCGGGAGAGGTCGAGCAGTACTTC
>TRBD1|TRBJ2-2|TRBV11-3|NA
CASSPRGWTGGSLTGELFF
TGTGCCAGCAGCCCGAGGGGGTGGACAGGGGGGTCCCTCACCGGGGAGCTGTTTTTT
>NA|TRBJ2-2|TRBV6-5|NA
CASSPGVGELFF
TGTGCCAGCAGTCCCGGTGTGGGGGAGCTGTTTTTT
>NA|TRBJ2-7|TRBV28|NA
CAATKESYEQYF
TGTGCCGCCACTAAGGAGTCCTACGAGCAGTACTTC
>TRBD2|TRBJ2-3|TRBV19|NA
CASSAKGLAGGRLDTQYF
TGTGCCAGTAGTGCAAAGGGACTAGCGGGGGGGCGTTTAGATACGCAGTATTTT
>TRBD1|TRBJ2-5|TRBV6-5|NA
CASRRQGSGETQYF
TGTGCCAGCAGGAGACAGGGGAGTGGGGAGACCCAGTACTTC
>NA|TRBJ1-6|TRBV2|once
CASSRRETASSNSPLHF
TGTGCCAGCAGCCGGCGGGAGACAGCCTCGAGTAATTCACCCCTCCACTTT
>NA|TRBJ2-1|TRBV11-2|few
CASSLEGGHYNEQFF
TGTGCCAGCAGCTTGGAAGGGGGTCACTACAATGAGCAGTTCTTC
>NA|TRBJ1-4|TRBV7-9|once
CASSLAGERGEKLFF
TGTGCCAGCAGCTTAGCCGGGGAACGAGGGGAAAAACTGTTTTTT
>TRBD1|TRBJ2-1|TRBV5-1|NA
CASSWDRGDNEQFF
TGCGCCAGCAGCTGGGACAGGGGGGACAATGAGCAGTTCTTC
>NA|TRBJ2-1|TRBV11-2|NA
CASSFSQASSYNEQFF
TGTGCCAGCAGCTTTTCCCAGGCCAGCTCCTACAATGAGCAGTTCTTC
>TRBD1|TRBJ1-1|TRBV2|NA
CASRDRVYWTEAFF
TGTGCCAGCAGGGACAGGGTTTATTGGACTGAAGCTTTCTTT
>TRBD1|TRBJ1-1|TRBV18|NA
CASSPPQGGTEAFF
TGTGCCAGCTCACCACCACAGGGGGGCACTGAAGCTTTCTTT
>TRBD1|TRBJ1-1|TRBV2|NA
CASRADTGGEAFF
TGTGCCAGCAGGGCAGATACAGGGGGTGAAGCTTTCTTT